Here is one T cell receptor beta chain with its context. Clinical history reported by participants formed the basis on which cohorts were assigned. Method: immunoSEQ multiplex PCR; TCRdb's copy keeps in-frame clones and lacks some. The table includes over 200,000 clones, about 87% detected once. The sample originates from a study of blood T cell repertoires in COVID-19. About the research overall: Whether acute or convalescent, the COVID-19 samples came from the United States, Italy and Spain.

V lost 2 bases and J lost 8; bases outside the gene matches: 9. The V gene's germline CDR1 is LGHDT and CDR2 YNNKEL (reference sequence). This CDR3 has 15 amino acids. Sequenced: PBMCs or T cells enriched from blood (not recorded which). This TCR was sampled from a man aged 25 to 40 who had recovered from COVID-19. V is TRBV3-1 (or the pseudogene TRBV3-2) and J is TRBJ1-2; 9 nucleotides match TRBD1. As DNA, the CDR3 is TGTGCCAGCAGCCAATACCCCGGGACAGGGAACGGCTACACCTTC. Its protein is CASSQYPGTGNGYTF.